Each of the 20 T cell receptor beta chains below was sequenced from the same sample in a study of shared clonotypes between healthy human individuals. Here immunoSEQ multiplex PCR was the method, and the copy in TCRdb shows in-frame clones only, minus some. The table has millions of clones, more than 85% seen once. Sample: naive CD4+ T cells from PBMCs. As to subset: CD45RA+ positively selected. The receptor source for this set is a young man in good health. Some clones in this sample may be carry-over from other donors' samples.

The CDR3 loop is CSVGTANRDTEAFF. The CDR3 coding sequence is TGCAGCGTTGGGACCGCAAACAGAGACACTGAAGCTTTCTTT. The gene calls are TRBV29-1 and TRBJ1-1; no firm D call. The V and J ends lost 4 bases and 3 bases respectively, with 15 bases between them. The length of the CDR3 is 14 residues. Germline lookup yields CDR1 SQVTM and CDR2 ANQGSEA.

Comments on this clone: Distinct nucleotide sequences in the sample also encode this CDR3. The chain uses TRBV28 and TRBJ1-1; D unclear. The germline gives CDR1 MDHEN, CDR2 SYDVKM. Trimming removed 6 bases at V and 0 bases at J, with 8 bases between. The length of the CDR3 is 13 residues. For the CDR3, the DNA is TGTGCCAGCAGGGGAACTATGAACACTGAAGCTTTCTTT. Protein sequence: CASRGTMNTEAFF.

The J gene is TRBJ1-2, the V gene TRBV28; D is unresolved. CDR1 MDHEN and CDR2 SYDVKM come from the germline V gene. The V end lost 6 bases, the J end lost 6 bases, and 14 bases lay between the germline ends. The CDR3 has 13 residues. The CDR3 bases are TGTGCCAGCAGCTACCGGGCCGGGCATGGCTACACCTTC. It encodes CASSYRAGHGYTF.

This rearrangement joins TRBV9 to TRBJ2-3; D remains ambiguous. The germline CDR1 and CDR2 sequences are SGDLS and YYNGEE. Between the trimmed V and J ends, which lost 2 bases and 4 bases, there was a span of 8 bases. This CDR3 region has 13 residues. In DNA, the CDR3 is TGTGCCAGCAGCGTGCAGTCTTCAGATACGCAGTATTTT. It translates to CASSVQSSDTQYF.

This sequence joins TRBV28 and TRBJ1-3; 8 bases agree with TRBD1. The V gene's germline CDR1 is MDHEN and CDR2 SYDVKM. V dropped 4 bases and J dropped 8; count of bases not matched to a gene: 10. CDR3 length equals 15 residues. DNA for the CDR3: TGTGCCAGCAGTTCCCCGGACAGGGCTCGGTACACCATATATTTT. This codes for CASSSPDRARYTIYF.

This chain joins TRBV23-1 and TRBJ2-3; D unresolved. TRBV23-1 is an ORF, with its function uncertain. The V end lost 4 bases, the J end lost 2 bases, and 7 bases lay between the germline ends. The CDR3 loop spans 13 amino acids. The CDR3: CASSPGTTDTQYF. DNA of the CDR3: TGCGCCAGCAGTCCTGGCACCACAGATACGCAGTATTTT.

CDR3 bases: TGTGCCAGCAATACAGGGGGCCAAGGCTACACCTTC. This gives the protein CASNTGGQGYTF. This sequence joins TRBV28 and TRBJ1-2; 9 bases are shared with TRBD1. V shed 7 bases, J shed 8 bases, and the junction held 5 bases outside the gene matches. CDR3 length: 12 amino acids. Germline-derived CDR1 and CDR2 are MDHEN and SYDVKM.

The CDR3 protein is CASSEGTASYEQYF. DNA of the CDR3: TGTGCCAGCAGTGAAGGGACAGCCTCCTACGAGCAGTACTTC. The chain joins TRBV6-1 to TRBJ2-7; D might be TRBD1 (6 bases). The CDR3 runs 14 residues. CDR1 and CDR2 (germline): MNHNS, SASEGT. V gave up 1 base and J gave up 0 bases, with 7 bases separating them.

The chain has TRBV28 and TRBJ1-1, with TRBD1 as a possible D gene (5 bases). V lost 5 bases and J lost 6, with 19 bases in between. The CDR3 is 15 residues long. Looked up from germline, CDR1 is MDHEN and CDR2 is SYDVKM. DNA of the CDR3: TGTGCCAGCAGTCCAGCAGGGATAATAAAGGCTGAAGCTTTCTTT. Translation gives CASSPAGIIKAEAFF.

This sequence joins TRBV7-8 and TRBJ1-1, with D unresolved. The germline V gene encodes CDR1 SGHVS and CDR2 FQNEAQ. Trimming cost V 5 bases and J 2 bases, with 15 bases left between them. This CDR3 contains 15 residues. CDR3 DNA sequence: TGTGCCAGCAGCCCACGGCGGGGTGAAAACACTGAAGCTTTCTTT. It is translated as CASSPRRGENTEAFF.

There are a few counts of this clone. The chain links TRBV28 to TRBJ1-1; no definite D call. V was cut by 1 base and J by 6 bases, with 15 bases left in between. Germline CDR1 and CDR2: MDHEN and SYDVKM. The CDR3 sequence is 15 residues long. The CDR3 region has the DNA TGTGCCAGCAGTTTATTAAACATCGCTGTACCTGAAGCTTTCTTT. This sequence encodes CASSLLNIAVPEAFF.

The chain combines TRBV5-1 with TRBJ1-2, with a tentative D call TRBD1 (5 bases). This CDR3 has 16 residues. Deletions cut 6 bases from V and 8 bases from J, with 26 bases between. From germline, CDR1 is SGHRS and CDR2 YFSETQ. CDR3 residues: CASNSVGGSPYGGYTF. Here the CDR3 DNA reads TGCGCCAGCAACTCAGTCGGGGGGTCCCCCTATGGGGGCTACACCTTC.

This CDR3 is CASSLNGYQETQYF. CDR3 sequence (DNA): TGTGCCAGCAGCTTAAACGGGTACCAAGAGACCCAGTACTTC. The V call is TRBV7-9, the J call TRBJ2-5; D call uncertain. Trimming shortened V by 2 bases and J by 0 bases, and 7 bases separated the two germline ends. The CDR3 is made up of 14 amino acids. Germline V gene data show CDR1 as SEHNR and CDR2 as FQNEAQ (reference sequence).

The genes are TRBV6-1 and TRBJ1-1; D not certain. The CDR3 sequence is 14 residues long. With 1 base removed from V and 1 base from J, the gap between germline ends came to 7 bases. Germline V gives CDR1 MNHNS, CDR2 SASEGT. The CDR3 is CASSEEGRNTEAFF. In nucleotides, the CDR3 is TGTGCCAGCAGTGAAGAGGGCAGGAACACTGAAGCTTTCTTT.

The chain joins TRBV6-1 to TRBJ1-2, with D tentatively TRBD1 (6 bases). The CDR3 length is 14 residues. Trimming stripped 4 bases from V and 6 bases from J, with 15 bases between. Germline CDR1 MNHNS, CDR2 SASEGT. CDR3 sequence (DNA): TGTGCCAGCAGTGTTAAAGGGGGATCGAATGGCTACACCTTC. Translating gives CASSVKGGSNGYTF.

The chain has TRBV5-4 and TRBJ2-5; the match to TRBD2 covers 9 bases. This CDR3 contains 18 residues. Losses at the gene ends were 3 bases for V and 5 bases for J; bases not matched to a gene: 17. The germline gives CDR1 SGHNT, CDR2 YYREEE (reference sequence). CDR3: CASSSIGGGRAPGETQYF. The CDR3 DNA reads TGTGCCAGCAGCTCCATTGGAGGCGGGAGGGCACCCGGGGAGACCCAGTACTTC.

The chain joins TRBV30 to TRBJ2-3, with D perhaps matching TRBD2 (5 bases). Germline V gene data show CDR1 as GTSNPN and CDR2 as SVGIG (reference sequence). The CDR3 length is 14 residues. Trimming stripped 1 base from V and 7 bases from J, with 15 bases between. The CDR3: CAWSARERHHTQYF. CDR3 bases: TGTGCCTGGAGTGCACGGGAAAGGCACCATACGCAGTATTTT.

The V gene is TRBV7-3, the J gene TRBJ1-1; perhaps TRBD1 as D (6 bases). Per the germline V gene, CDR1 is SGHTA and CDR2 is FQGTGA. Trimming cost V 6 bases and J 3 bases, with 14 bases left between them. The CDR3 is made up of 14 amino acids. The CDR3 DNA sequence: TGTGCCAGCAGTCAGGGGACTCCTTACACTGAAGCTTTCTTT. It yields the protein CASSQGTPYTEAFF.

V gene TRBV4-2 combines with J gene TRBJ2-7; no firm D call. CDR1 LGHNA and CDR2 YNFKEQ come from the germline V gene. This CDR3 region has 14 residues. The V end was cut by 4 bases, the J end by 0 bases, with 10 bases between. DNA for the CDR3: TGTGCCAGCAGCCGTGGACGCATCTCCTACGAGCAGTACTTC. Translation gives CASSRGRISYEQYF.

The chain recombines TRBV27 with TRBJ1-6; TRBD1 agrees at 10 bases. CDR3 length: 16 amino acids. V lost 5 bases and J lost 7; bases outside the gene matches: 8. From germline, CDR1 is MNHEY and CDR2 SMNVEV (reference sequence). The CDR3 loop is CASSRNRDRGNSPLHF. The CDR3 coding sequence is TGTGCCAGCAGTCGTAACCGGGACAGGGGCAATTCACCCCTCCACTTT.